These 25 T cell receptor beta chains were all obtained from the same sample, sequenced in a study of PD-L1 blockade in urothelial cancer. The data were produced by immunoSEQ multiplex PCR, yet TCRdb's version contains in-frame clones alone and is incomplete. The sample includes about 26,000 clones, 80% to 90% seen only once; the top ten take 25% to 40%. The sequenced sample was PBMCs, obtained around atezolizumab (anti-PD-L1) treatment. These receptors were collected from a man aged 55 to 70 with urothelial cancer.

V and J are TRBV30 and TRBJ2-2; 8 positions agree with TRBD1. CDR1 and CDR2 from the germline V gene are GTSNPN and SVGIG (reference sequence). There are 16 residues in the CDR3. The J segment lost 2 bases and the V segment lost 8 bases, leaving 13 bases of the junction unmatched. CDR3 amino acids: CARRGQALTNTGELFF. CDR3 in DNA: TGTGCCCGGCGGGGACAGGCCTTAACAAACACCGGGGAGCTGTTTTTT.

The chain couples TRBV2 to TRBJ2-1; TRBD2 matches at 7 bases. The V segment lost 4 bases and the J segment 13 bases; nucleotides outside the gene matches: 7. The CDR3 is 12 amino acids. Germline CDR1 and CDR2: SNHLY and FYNNEI. The CDR3 DNA follows: TGTGCCAGCAGTGTGCGAGCGGGGAACCAGTTCTTC. Its protein product is CASSVRAGNQFF. Looking up the rest from reference TRBV2 and TRBJ2-1 gives the full variable domain: EPEVTQTPSHQVTQMGQEVILRCVPISNHLYFYWYRQILGQKVEFLVSFYNNEISEKSEIFDDQFSVERPDGSNFTLKIRSTKLEDSAMYFCASSVRAGNQFFGPGTRLTVL.

This chain uses TRBV19 with TRBJ1-1; D may be TRBD1 (6 bases). This CDR3 spans 15 amino acids. Germline-derived CDR1 and CDR2 are LNHDA and SQIVND (reference sequence). Between the trimmed V and J ends, which lost 5 bases and 1 base, there was a span of 14 bases. The CDR3 reads CASSQQGSRNTEAFF. The CDR3 DNA reads TGTGCCAGTAGTCAACAGGGTTCGAGGAACACTGAAGCTTTCTTT.

This rearrangement joins TRBV15 to TRBJ1-3; possibly TRBD1 for D (5 bases). From germline, CDR1 is LNHNV and CDR2 YYDKDF (reference sequence). V lost 6 bases and J 2 bases, leaving 20 bases between the germline ends. The CDR3 runs to 17 residues. CDR3 nucleotides: TGTGCCACCAGGGGAGGGCTAGGGGCAGGACCTGGAAACACCATATATTTT. Amino acid sequence: CATRGGLGAGPGNTIYF.

V is TRBV10-3 and J is TRBJ2-5, with D perhaps TRBD1 (7 bases). The CDR3 has 13 amino acids. Looked up from germline, CDR1 is ENHRY and CDR2 is SYGVKD. V lost 10 bases and J lost 3, with 15 bases in between. The CDR3 nucleotides read TGTGCCACCAAGGAGGGGGCAGAAGAGACCCAGTACTTC. This sequence encodes CATKEGAEETQYF.

The rearrangement joins TRBV11-2 to TRBJ2-7; 11 bases are a match to TRBD2. The CDR3 runs to 16 residues. J was trimmed by 1 base and V by 2 bases; bases with no gene match: 4. Germline V gene lookup returns CDR1 SGHAT and CDR2 FQNNGV. CDR3 residues: CASSLLTSGSSYEQYF. The CDR3 nucleotides are TGTGCCAGCAGCTTATTAACTAGCGGGAGTTCCTACGAGCAGTACTTC.

V and J are TRBV6-1 and TRBJ1-1; tentative D call: TRBD1 (6 bases). The germline gives CDR1 MNHNS, CDR2 SASEGT. V was pared by 6 bases and J by 1 base, with 12 bases between. The CDR3 extends over 14 amino acids. CDR3 protein: CASRRGGSNTEAFF. The CDR3 bases are TGTGCCAGCAGGAGGGGGGGCTCGAACACTGAAGCTTTCTTT.

The V call is TRBV2, the J call TRBJ1-2; maybe TRBD1 (5 bases). Germline CDR1 SNHLY, CDR2 FYNNEI. The CDR3 loop spans 16 amino acids. V was trimmed by 0 bases and J by 0 bases, leaving 11 bases between them. CDR3 in DNA: TGTGCCAGCAGTGAAGCGCGGGGGGGAGCTAACTATGGCTACACCTTC. This translates into CASSEARGGANYGYTF. Variable domain in full (rest from reference TRBV2 and TRBJ1-2): EPEVTQTPSHQVTQMGQEVILRCVPISNHLYFYWYRQILGQKVEFLVSFYNNEISEKSEIFDDQFSVERPDGSNFTLKIRSTKLEDSAMYFCASSEARGGANYGYTFGSGTRLTVV.

The rearrangement joins TRBV9 to TRBJ1-1, with D tentatively TRBD1 (5 bases). The CDR3 runs to 16 residues. Deletions cut 0 bases from V and 3 bases from J, with 15 bases between. CDR1 is SGDLS, CDR2 YYNGEE, per germline. Written as DNA, the CDR3 is TGTGCCAGCAGCGTAGGAGGGACTCCCGATCACACTGAAGCTTTCTTT. Amino acid sequence: CASSVGGTPDHTEAFF.

The CDR3 DNA sequence: TGCGCCAGCAGTGAGAGGTTAGCGGTCCCGAATGAGCAGTTCTTC. Translated: CASSERLAVPNEQFF. The chain uses TRBV10-2 and TRBJ2-1, with D perhaps matching TRBD2 (6 bases). CDR1 is WSHSY and CDR2 is SAAADI in the germline V gene. CDR3 length: 15 amino acids. Trimming removed 2 bases at V and 7 bases at J, with 15 bases between.

This clone was counted once. CDR3 bases: TGTGCCAGCAGCTCCCCGGGGACAGGGTATTTTTATGGCTACACCTTC. This sequence encodes CASSSPGTGYFYGYTF. The chain recombines TRBV7-2 with TRBJ1-2, with 9 bases lining up with TRBD1. The V gene's germline CDR1 is SGHTA and CDR2 FQGNSA. The CDR3 has 16 amino acids. The V gene end was trimmed by 4 bases and the J gene end by 5 bases; junction bases not matched to a gene: 11.

This clone is deemed medium-sized (0.01 to 0.1%). This chain links TRBV5-4 with TRBJ2-7; D remains ambiguous. CDR1 is SGHNT and CDR2 is YYREEE in the germline V gene (reference sequence). V was cut by 0 bases and J by 5 bases, with 9 bases left in between. The CDR3 is 13 residues long. CDR3 sequence: CASSLVTFDEQYF. The CDR3 nucleotides are TGTGCCAGCAGCTTGGTCACTTTTGACGAGCAGTACTTC. The whole variable domain, filled in from reference TRBV5-4 and TRBJ2-7, reads ETGVTQSPTHLIKTRGQQVTLRCSSQSGHNTVSWYQQALGQGPQFIFQYYREEENGRGNFPPRFSGLQFPNYSSELNVNALELDDSALYLCASSLVTFDEQYFGPGTRLTVT.

This clone was seen a few times. The V gene is TRBV5-6, the J gene TRBJ1-2; D is perhaps TRBD1 (6 bases). CDR1 and CDR2 from the germline V gene are SGHDT and YYEEEE. The CDR3 is 14 residues long. V was clipped by 0 bases and J by 4 bases, with 10 bases between them. CDR3 sequence (DNA): TGTGCCAGCAGCTTGGATACAGGGACCTATGGCTACACCTTC. Protein sequence: CASSLDTGTYGYTF. Looking up the rest from reference TRBV5-6 and TRBJ1-2 gives the full variable domain: DAGVTQSPTHLIKTRGQQVTLRCSPKSGHDTVSWYQQALGQGPQFIFQYYEEEERQRGNFPDRFSGHQFPNYSSELNVNALLLGDSALYLCASSLDTGTYGYTFGSGTRLTVV.

V usage is TRBV5-1 and J usage is TRBJ2-7; 8 bases are a match to TRBD1. This CDR3 is 13 amino acids long. Per germline, CDR1 SGHRS and CDR2 YFSETQ. Trimming took 4 bases from V and 12 from J; bases not matched to a gene: 12. The CDR3 spells CASSIGTGAIGYF. The CDR3 DNA reads as TGCGCCAGCAGCATCGGGACAGGTGCTATAGGGTACTTC.

The gene calls are TRBV9 and TRBJ1-4; TRBD1 aligns across 9 bases. Germline CDR1 reads SGDLS; CDR2 reads YYNGEE. The junction had 3 bases not matched to a gene; V was cut back by 2 bases and J by 4 bases. CDR3 length: 15 residues. The CDR3 nucleotides read TGTGCCAGCAGCGTGGGACAGGGAATTAATGAAAAACTGTTTTTT. Its translation: CASSVGQGINEKLFF.

This chain links TRBV9 with TRBJ2-3; D unresolved. CDR3 length: 14 amino acids. Trimming removed 5 bases from V and 1 base from J, with 11 bases in between. Germline CDR1 reads SGDLS; CDR2 reads YYNGEE. The CDR3 is CASSLAGRTDTQYF. DNA for the CDR3: TGTGCCAGCAGTTTGGCTGGGCGCACAGATACGCAGTATTTT.

The rearrangement joins TRBV6-5 to TRBJ1-2; 9 nucleotides align to TRBD1. From germline, CDR1 is MNHEY and CDR2 SVGAGI. The ends lost 7 bases at V and 6 bases at J; junction bases unmatched: 9. This CDR3 region has 14 residues. CDR3: CASKKQGAVNGYTF. CDR3 bases: TGTGCCAGCAAAAAACAGGGGGCGGTGAATGGCTACACCTTC.

The chain joins TRBV5-4 to TRBJ2-7; 16 bases agree with TRBD2. V trimming: 6 bases; J trimming: 0 bases; junction bases outside the gene matches: 6. CDR3 size: 17 residues. The germline CDR1 and CDR2 sequences are SGHNT and YYREEE (reference sequence). The CDR3: CASKPGLAGGSSYEQYF. The CDR3 DNA reads TGTGCCAGCAAACCGGGACTAGCGGGAGGGAGCTCCTACGAGCAGTACTTC.

The chain recombines TRBV7-8 with TRBJ1-2, with 7 bases fitting TRBD1. CDR1 and CDR2 (germline): SGHVS, FQNEAQ. CDR3 length equals 13 residues. V dropped 5 bases and J dropped 6; count of bases not matched to a gene: 6. CDR3 sequence (DNA): TGTGCCAGCAGCGCCAATGACAGGGATGGCTACACCTTC. Its protein is CASSANDRDGYTF.

This chain uses TRBV29-1 with TRBJ2-3, with 9 bases lining up with TRBD2. This CDR3 has 14 amino acids. CDR1 SQVTM and CDR2 ANQGSEA come from the germline V gene. Trimming at V came to 5 bases and at J to 3 bases, leaving 6 bases not matched to a gene. Here the CDR3 DNA reads TGCAGCGTTTTGGCTAGCGGGACAACAGATACGCAGTATTTT. Translated: CSVLASGTTDTQYF.

This clone has only one observation. The rearrangement uses TRBV11-1 and TRBJ2-7, with D possibly matching TRBD2 (6 bases). Germline-derived CDR1 and CDR2 are SGHAT and FQDESV (reference sequence). This CDR3 spans 15 amino acids. Trimming took off 5 bases at V and 0 bases at J, with 14 bases between the two ends. CDR3 in amino acids: CASSPRDWSSYEQYF. The CDR3 region has the DNA TGTGCCAGCAGCCCCCGGGACTGGAGCTCCTACGAGCAGTACTTC.

The gene calls are TRBV6-1 and TRBJ2-3, with 7 bases that match TRBD2. Trimming cost V 3 bases and J 1 base; bases outside gene matches: 7. Germline V gives CDR1 MNHNS, CDR2 SASEGT. This CDR3 comprises 16 residues. The CDR3 DNA is TGTGCCAGCAGTGACCAGCCTAGCGGACGCACAGATACGCAGTATTTT. This codes for CASSDQPSGRTDTQYF.

The rearrangement links TRBV29-1 to TRBJ1-1, with D possibly matching TRBD1 (6 bases). Germline V lookup: CDR1 SQVTM, CDR2 ANQGSEA. V was shortened by 3 bases and J by 10 bases, with 12 bases between the two germline ends. The CDR3 has 11 residues. The CDR3 loop is CSVDRTGRAFF. Here the CDR3 DNA reads TGCAGCGTTGATCGAACAGGGAGAGCTTTCTTT.

The chain combines TRBV9 with TRBJ2-1; the D gene is possibly TRBD2 (6 bases). The ends were cut back, 0 bases at V and 2 bases at J, with 12 bases in the middle. Germline V gives CDR1 SGDLS, CDR2 YYNGEE. The CDR3 loop spans 16 amino acids. In nucleotides, the CDR3 is TGTGCCAGCAGCGTAGGTCCGGGACTTACCTACAATGAGCAGTTCTTC. Translated, it gives CASSVGPGLTYNEQFF.

V and J are TRBV6-1 and TRBJ2-5, with 8 bases matching TRBD1. This CDR3 has 13 amino acids. Germline V gene sequence: CDR1 MNHNS, CDR2 SASEGT. Germline trimming cut 1 base from V and 7 bases from J; bases unmatched to any gene: 2. The CDR3 coding sequence is TGTGCCAGCAGTGAAGGGACAGGGCGGACCCAGTACTTC. Translating it yields CASSEGTGRTQYF.